The sequence of this T cell receptor beta chain was determined in a study of OX40 agonist ivuxolimab in advanced cancers. Study overall: Recorded diagnoses for dose-escalation patients were hepatocellular carcinoma, melanoma, renal cell or head and neck cancer. Prior therapy, whether anti-PD-1, anti-PD-L1 or anti-CTLA-4, was allowed, and 35% to 40% had some.

This clone was recorded a few times. No antigen is known for it. CDR3 size: 14 residues. The V end lost 2 bases, the J end lost 1 base, and 8 bases lay between the germline ends. Germline assignment: CDR1 SEHNR and CDR2 FQNEAQ (reference sequence). TCRdb's copy holds only in-frame clones and misses some; the assay was immunoSEQ multiplex PCR. The sample lists over 55,000 clones; about 93% were seen once. General observations from the study: Some patients without response likewise showed low normalized clonal expansion. In the 0.1-3.0 mg/kg groups, partial responders showed among the lowest expansion.

This specimen consisted of CD4+ or CD8+ T cells sorted from blood, obtained in a trial of the OX40 agonist ivuxolimab. The V and J genes are TRBV7-9 and TRBJ1-1; possibly TRBD1 for D (5 bases). The sequence was collected from an adult with an advanced solid tumor such as melanoma, head and neck, liver or kidney cancer. CDR3 loop: CASSLRTPNTEAFF. In nucleotides, the CDR3 is TGTGCCAGCAGCTTACGGACACCGAACACTGAAGCTTTCTTT.